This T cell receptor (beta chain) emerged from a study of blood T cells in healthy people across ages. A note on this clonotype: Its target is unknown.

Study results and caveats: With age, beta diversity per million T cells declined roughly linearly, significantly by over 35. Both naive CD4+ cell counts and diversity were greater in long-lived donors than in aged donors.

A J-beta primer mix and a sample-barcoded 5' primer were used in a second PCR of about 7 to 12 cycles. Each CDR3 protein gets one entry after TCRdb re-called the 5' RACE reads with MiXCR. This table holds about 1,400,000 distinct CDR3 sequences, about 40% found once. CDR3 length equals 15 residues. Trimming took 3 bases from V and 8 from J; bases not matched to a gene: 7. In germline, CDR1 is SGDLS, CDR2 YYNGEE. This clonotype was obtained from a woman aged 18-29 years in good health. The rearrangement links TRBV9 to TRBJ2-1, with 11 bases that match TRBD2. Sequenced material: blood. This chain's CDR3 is CASSGSGRGTHEQFF. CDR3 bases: TGTGCCAGCAGCGGTAGCGGGAGGGGGACTCATGAGCAGTTCTTC. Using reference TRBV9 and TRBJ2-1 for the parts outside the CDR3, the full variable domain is DSGVTQTPKHLITATGQRVTLRCSPRSGDLSVYWYQQSLDQGLQFLIQYYNGEERAKGNILERFSAQQFPDLHSELNLSSLELGDSALYFCASSGSGRGTHEQFFGPGTRLTVL.